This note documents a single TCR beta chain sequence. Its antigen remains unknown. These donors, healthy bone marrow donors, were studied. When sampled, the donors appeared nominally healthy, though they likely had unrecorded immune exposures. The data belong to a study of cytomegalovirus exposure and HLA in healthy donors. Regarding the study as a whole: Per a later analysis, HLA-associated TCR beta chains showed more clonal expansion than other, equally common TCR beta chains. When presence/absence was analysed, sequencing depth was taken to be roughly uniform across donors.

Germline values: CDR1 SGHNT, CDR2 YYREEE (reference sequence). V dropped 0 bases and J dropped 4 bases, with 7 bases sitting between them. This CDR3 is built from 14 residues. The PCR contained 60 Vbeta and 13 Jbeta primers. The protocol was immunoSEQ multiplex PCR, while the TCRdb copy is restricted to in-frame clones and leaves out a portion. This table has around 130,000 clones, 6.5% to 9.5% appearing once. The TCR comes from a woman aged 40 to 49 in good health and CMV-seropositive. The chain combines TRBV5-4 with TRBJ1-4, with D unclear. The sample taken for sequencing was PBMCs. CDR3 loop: CASSLGQDNEKLFF. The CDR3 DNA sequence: TGTGCCAGCAGCTTGGGGCAGGATAATGAAAAACTGTTTTTT.